This section outlines one T cell receptor beta chain sequence together with its context. This sample was taken from a study of blood T cell repertoires in COVID-19. Overall study: PBMCs, B-cell-depleted T cells, or T cells were the source of the cDNA or gDNA that made up the material.

Clones were read by immunoSEQ multiplex PCR, and TCRdb kept only the in-frame ones, dropping some. The sample holds about 220,000 clones; approximately 80% are singletons and the top ten take 9.7%. V lost 0 bases to trimming and J lost 0 bases, with 14 bases between them. CDR1 is WSHSY, CDR2 SAAADI, per germline. The CDR3 contains 18 residues. The sample taken for sequencing was peripheral blood. The receptor was isolated from a man aged 45-60 years with active or convalescent COVID-19. The rearrangement joins TRBV10-2 to TRBJ1-4; D perhaps matches TRBD1 (6 bases). The CDR3 sequence: CASSESGGGLTTNEKLFF. In DNA, the CDR3 is TGCGCCAGCAGTGAGTCTGGGGGGGGCTTAACAACTAATGAAAAACTGTTTTTT.